This T cell receptor beta chain was documented in a study of OX40 agonist ivuxolimab in advanced cancers. TCRdb's copy holds only in-frame clones and misses some; the assay was immunoSEQ multiplex PCR. The sample has 37,000 or so clones, more than 85% seen once. The source of this sequence is an adult with an advanced solid tumor such as melanoma, head and neck, liver or kidney cancer. Here the sequenced sample was CD4+ or CD8+ T cells sorted from blood, taken in a trial of the OX40 agonist ivuxolimab.

The CDR3 protein is CASSGSYNSPLHF. For the CDR3, the DNA is TGTGCCAGCAGCGGTTCCTATAATTCACCCCTCCACTTT. The chain carries TRBV27 and TRBJ1-6, with D unclear. Trimming pared 6 bases from V and 1 base from J, leaving 4 bases between. The CDR3 runs to 13 residues. The germline CDR1 and CDR2 sequences are MNHEY and SMNVEV (reference sequence).